The text below deals with one TCR beta chain. Its antigen is still unknown. Base qualities are not at hand, and no much larger clone is one base apart. The library was obtained by the immunoSEQ multiplex PCR assay. RNA was extracted from all samples and reverse transcribed into cDNA as template for TCR sequencing. SuperScript III was used for first-strand cDNA synthesis, primed with a 2:1 mix of oligo-dT and random hexamers. A synthetic immune receptor repertoire was used to gauge amplification bias, and whatever bias remained was removed computationally. Per the authors' processing: Raw reads were preprocessed to remove errors, and CDR3 was defined according to IMGT conventions as the region from the conserved cysteine to phenylalanine. Clonality was computed as 1 minus the Shannon entropy, with the entropy normalized by log2 of the number of productive unique TCRs. Whether each scalp clone was CD4 or CD8 was inferred by checking scalp TCRbeta sequences against the CD4 and CD8 repertoires from sorted blood. As stored in TCRdb, this immuneACCESS dataset retains in-frame rearrangements with V and J assigned. A fraction of the clones does not appear; measured against another copy, unresolved V genes explain less than half of the discrepancy, and the remainder lacks a known reason. V and J calls and clone size are copied from that table; D and trimming were computed from the DNA. Counted in this sample were 150,000 to 200,000 clones; under 80% of them appeared once. The top ten hold about 1.3% of the sample.

The data derive from a study of CD8+ T cells in alopecia areata (dated by TCRdb to 2016 to 2018). With regard to the full study: The treated patients took part in an open-label pilot trial in which moderate-to-severe alopecia areata was treated with oral tofacitinib at 5 to 10 mg twice daily. Tofacitinib was administered for 6 to 18 months, and 6 months of follow-up off drug were then conducted to assess delayed response and recurrence. Disease severity in treated patients was measured with the SALT score, which quantifies the percentage of affected scalp surface area. High-throughput TCRbeta sequencing was used to examine T cell clonal expansion in alopecia areata in both the C3H/HeJ mouse model and human patients. On the human side, TCRbeta sequencing was run on scalp tissue and on sorted CD4+ and CD8+ peripheral blood T cells from healthy controls and from alopecia areata patients with either patchy or totalis/universalis disease. Tofacitinib-treated patients had biopsies at baseline and at 4 and 24 weeks of treatment, with a later scalp biopsy in several patients. Clonality in the scalp was compared among normal scalp (n=4), patchy alopecia areata scalp (n=8), and alopecia totalis/universalis scalp (n=8). RNA was extracted with the PAXgene miRNA kit for fixed scalp, the miRNeasy kit for PBMCs, and the RNeasy kit for mouse skin. immunoSEQ multiplex PCR using 35 Vbeta forward primers and 13 Jbeta reverse primers was used to amplify TCRbeta CDR3 regions. The study at large found these results: TCR sequences shared between patients were less clear than in mice, possibly partly because of HLA diversity in the patient population. Scalp clonality and the number of expanded CD8+ clones among the top 100 scalp clones were significantly decreased by tofacitinib. Unlike mouse skin, where gammadelta T cells dominate, normal human skin contains resident alphabeta T cells that get sequenced too, which complicates analysis of the scalp TCR repertoire. Higher clonality and more expanded CD8+ clones were observed in lesional scalp than in normal scalp, particularly in alopecia totalis/universalis, a finding suggestive of antigenic drive. Many expanded lesional clones were found to persist in scalp and blood during tofacitinib treatment, and relapse after treatment cessation may be partly explained by this persistence. Because the treated cohort was small and had only one nonresponder, larger studies are needed to examine links between baseline CD8+ expansion and response.

Sequences SQVTM (CDR1) and ANQGSEA (CDR2) are obtained from the germline V gene. The germline ends are 14 bases apart after V is trimmed by 0 bases and J by 6 bases. The CDR3 holds 14 amino acids from the cysteine to the phenylalanine. Only CDR3 DNA remains: 42 bases, in frame from the first base. This specimen's treatment or condition label, per the study, means: oral pan-JAK inhibitor, 5-10 mg twice daily. Lesional scalp punch biopsies and peripheral blood were collected from alopecia areata patients. PBMCs were isolated by density centrifugation and stained for CD3, CD4 and CD8, and CD4+ and CD8+ T cells were sorted on a FACSAria.

Here the sequenced sample was CD4+ T cells sorted from blood, taken at approximately week 50, from a patient treated with tofacitinib. The chain couples TRBV29-1 to TRBJ1-2, and the D gene may be TRBD1, 5 bases matching. This TCR was recovered from a human donor with alopecia areata. This receptor has the CDR3 CSVEDLAQVHGYTF. The DNA reads TGCAGCGTTGAAGATCTCGCACAGGTGCATGGCTACACCTTC.